Below, 7 T cell receptor beta chains from the same sample are listed, as sequenced in a study of blood T cell repertoires in COVID-19. TCRdb keeps only in-frame clones here, not all; method: immunoSEQ multiplex PCR. The sample records about 68,000 clones, approximately 92% being singletons. What was sequenced was peripheral blood. The receptors here all came from a man aged 50 to 60 with active COVID-19.

The chain uses TRBV9 and TRBJ1-6; D perhaps matches TRBD1 (5 bases). Germline CDR1 is SGDLS and CDR2 is YYNGEE. The CDR3 runs to 15 residues. With 0 bases removed from V and 7 bases from J, the gap between germline ends came to 11 bases. The CDR3 DNA reads as TGTGCCAGCAGCGTAGAGGAGGGGCGGAATTCACCCCTCCACTTT. It specifies CASSVEEGRNSPLHF.

This rearrangement joins TRBV9 to TRBJ2-5; weak D call: TRBD1 (5 bases). The germline gives CDR1 SGDLS, CDR2 YYNGEE. The CDR3 spans 13 residues. Trimming cost V 4 bases and J 5 bases, with 12 bases left between them. As DNA, the CDR3 is TGTGCCAGCAGCAGAATGCACAGGGAGACCCAGTACTTC. Its translation is CASSRMHRETQYF.

This chain uses TRBV7-6 with TRBJ2-7, with 7 positions matching TRBD2. V dropped 4 bases and J dropped 7; count of bases not matched to a gene: 4. The CDR3 is made up of 12 amino acids. Looked up from germline, CDR1 is SGHVS and CDR2 is FNYEAQ. The CDR3 loop reads CASSSLGGEQYF. As DNA, the CDR3 is TGTGCCAGCAGCTCCCTCGGGGGGGAGCAGTACTTC.

This chain connects TRBV30 to TRBJ1-2, with TRBD1 matching over 9 bases. After removal of 4 bases from V and 2 bases from J, the junction contained 11 bases not matched to a gene. Germline lookup yields CDR1 GTSNPN and CDR2 SVGIG (reference sequence). This CDR3 is 16 amino acids long. Here the CDR3 reads CAWNSGTGTSNYGYTF. CDR3 in DNA: TGTGCCTGGAATTCTGGGACAGGGACCTCCAACTATGGCTACACCTTC.

This clone was counted a few times. The rearrangement links TRBV7-9 to TRBJ2-2, with D perhaps matching TRBD1 (6 bases). V lost 5 bases and J 1 base, leaving 17 bases between the germline ends. The CDR3 is 17 amino acids. Germline CDR1 reads SEHNR; CDR2 reads FQNEAQ (reference sequence). CDR3 coding DNA: TGTGCCAGCAGCCGATGGCAGTACAGGGAGAACACCGGGGAGCTGTTTTTT. Protein sequence: CASSRWQYRENTGELFF. Looking up the rest from reference TRBV7-9 and TRBJ2-2 gives the full variable domain: DTGVSQNPRHKITKRGQNVTFRCDPISEHNRLYWYRQTLGQGPEFLTYFQNEAQLEKSRLLSDRFSAERPKGSFSTLEIQRTEQGDSAMYLCASSRWQYRENTGELFFGEGSRLTVL.

The V gene is TRBV19, the J gene TRBJ1-5; unclear D gene. Germline V CDR1 and CDR2: LNHDA, SQIVND (reference sequence). The CDR3 loop spans 14 amino acids. Trimming took off 3 bases at V and 1 base at J, with 7 bases between the two ends. The CDR3 coding sequence is TGTGCCAGTAGTATGTCCGGGAGCAATCAGCCCCAGCATTTT. Amino acid sequence: CASSMSGSNQPQHF.

The chain uses TRBV5-1 and TRBJ2-1; TRBD2 might be the D (6 bases). The CDR3 sequence is 13 residues long. Trimming took 4 bases from V and 11 from J, leaving 16 bases between them. In germline, CDR1 is SGHRS, CDR2 YFSETQ. The CDR3 region is CASSTWTISKQFF. The CDR3 nucleotides are TGCGCCAGCAGCACGTGGACTATCAGTAAGCAGTTCTTC.